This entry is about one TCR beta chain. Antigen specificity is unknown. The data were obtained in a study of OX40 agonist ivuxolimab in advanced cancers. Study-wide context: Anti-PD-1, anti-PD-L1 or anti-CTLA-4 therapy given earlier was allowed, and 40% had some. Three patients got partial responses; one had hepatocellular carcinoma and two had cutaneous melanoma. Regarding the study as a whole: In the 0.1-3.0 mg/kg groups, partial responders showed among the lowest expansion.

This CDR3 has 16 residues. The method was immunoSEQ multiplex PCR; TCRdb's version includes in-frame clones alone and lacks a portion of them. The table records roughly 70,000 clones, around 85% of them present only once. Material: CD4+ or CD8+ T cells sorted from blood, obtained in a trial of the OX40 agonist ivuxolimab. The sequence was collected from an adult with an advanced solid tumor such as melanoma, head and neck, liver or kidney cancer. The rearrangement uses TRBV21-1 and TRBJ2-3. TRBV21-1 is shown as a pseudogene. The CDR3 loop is CASSKEGGVRTDTQYF. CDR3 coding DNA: TGTGCCAGCAGCAAAGAGGGGGGAGTTCGCACAGATACGCAGTATTTT.